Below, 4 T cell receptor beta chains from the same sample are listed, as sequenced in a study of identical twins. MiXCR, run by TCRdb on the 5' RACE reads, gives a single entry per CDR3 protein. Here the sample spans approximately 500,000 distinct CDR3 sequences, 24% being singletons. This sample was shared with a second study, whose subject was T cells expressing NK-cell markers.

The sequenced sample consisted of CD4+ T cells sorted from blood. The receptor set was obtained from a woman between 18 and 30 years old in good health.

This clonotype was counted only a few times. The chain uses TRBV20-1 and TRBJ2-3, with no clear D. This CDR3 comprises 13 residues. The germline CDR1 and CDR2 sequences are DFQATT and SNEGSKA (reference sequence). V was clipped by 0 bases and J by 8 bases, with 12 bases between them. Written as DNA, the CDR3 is TGCAGTGCTAGAGATACCCCCGGCCGTACGCAGTATTTT. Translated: CSARDTPGRTQYF.

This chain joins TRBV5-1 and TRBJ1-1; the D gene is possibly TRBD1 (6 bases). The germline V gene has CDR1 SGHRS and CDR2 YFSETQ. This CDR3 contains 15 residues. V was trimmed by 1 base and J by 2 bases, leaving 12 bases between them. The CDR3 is CASSLRQGHNTEAFF. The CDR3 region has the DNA TGCGCCAGCAGCTTGAGGCAGGGGCATAACACTGAAGCTTTCTTT.

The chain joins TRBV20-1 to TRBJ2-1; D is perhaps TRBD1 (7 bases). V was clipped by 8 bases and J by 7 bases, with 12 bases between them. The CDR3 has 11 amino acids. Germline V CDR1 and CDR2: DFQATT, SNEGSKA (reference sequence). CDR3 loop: CSIPGGNEQFF. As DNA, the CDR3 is TGCAGTATCCCAGGGGGGAATGAGCAGTTCTTC.

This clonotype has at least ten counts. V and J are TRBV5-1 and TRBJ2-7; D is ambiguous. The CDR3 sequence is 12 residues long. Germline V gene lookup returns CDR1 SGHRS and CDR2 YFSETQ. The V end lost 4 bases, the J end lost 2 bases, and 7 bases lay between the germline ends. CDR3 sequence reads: CASSLGTYEQYF. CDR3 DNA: TGCGCCAGCAGCCTTGGAACCTACGAGCAGTACTTC. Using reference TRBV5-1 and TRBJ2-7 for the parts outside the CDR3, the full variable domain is KAGVTQTPRYLIKTRGQQVTLSCSPISGHRSVSWYQQTPGQGLQFLFEYFSETQRNKGNFPGRFSGRQFSNSRSEMNVSTLELGDSALYLCASSLGTYEQYFGPGTRLTVT.